Only a few counts were recorded for the clone carrying this T cell receptor (beta chain). Its target is unknown. This record comes from a study of post-analysis software for immune sequencing data. Across the whole study: Included among the disease courses, which were recorded for the cohort, were relapsing-remitting, secondary progressive and progressive-relapsing multiple sclerosis.

Unique molecular identifiers featured in each of the TCR beta cDNA libraries. In TCRdb, the PCR reads were re-called with MiXCR into one record per CDR3 protein. This table has 740,000 or so distinct CDR3 sequences, approximately 53% appearing once. Overall study findings and caveats: Samples prepared in the same batch strongly co-clustered by F measure. Those with multiple sclerosis, the patient group, showed significantly lower normalized Chao1 diversity than controls. Roughly five TRBV segments appeared more often in patients than in controls, and TRBV5-6, TRBV5-1 and TRBV20-1 were among these.

The CDR3 covers 14 residues. The germline V gene has CDR1 SEHNR and CDR2 FQNEAQ (reference sequence). V was shortened by 2 bases and J by 3 bases, with 5 bases between the two germline ends. This chain links TRBV7-9 with TRBJ2-6; D not certain. The sample taken for sequencing was blood. This clonotype was obtained from a girl between 10 and 17 years old with multiple sclerosis. The CDR3 reads CASSLMSGANVLTF. CDR3 nucleotide sequence: TGTGCCAGCAGCTTAATGAGTGGGGCCAACGTCCTGACTTTC.